This T cell receptor (beta chain) was sequenced in a study of T cells in Graves' hyperthyroidism and ophthalmopathy (dated by TCRdb to the late 2010s). Turning to the overall study: Peripheral blood was collected at initial diagnosis, before any treatment. To identify distinguishing TCR V-J signatures, a discovery cohort of around 100 patients was used, comprising 40 to 45 with Graves' ophthalmopathy and roughly 60 with stable Graves' hyperthyroidism. An independent validation cohort of fewer than 20 hyperthyroidism patients and 17 patients who later progressed to ophthalmopathy tested prospective prediction of ophthalmopathy. For training and testing, the 95 to 100 patients in the discovery cohort were randomly divided in a 7:3 ratio. In addition, the study compared T-cell repertoires in thyroid tissue and in blood from five to seven Graves' hyperthyroidism patients. Following sampling, methimazole starting at 30 mg daily was given to hyperthyroidism patients, and high-dose intravenous methylprednisolone was given to ophthalmopathy patients. According to the paper, TCR Vbeta CDR3 sequencing was carried out on 135 peripheral blood samples, which came from over 40 ophthalmopathy, approximately 72 hyperthyroidism and around 17 progressor patients.

The research as a whole found: Sample size was not statistically predetermined, and blinding of investigators to group allocation was not performed. In validation, the model predicted progression to ophthalmopathy a median of about 6 months before onset, with roughly 71% sensitivity and about 72% specificity. A model built on a 13 V-J signature distinguished ophthalmopathy from stable hyperthyroidism, reaching 85% to 90% sensitivity and 81.08% specificity in cross-validation and 80%/75% in testing. Most expanded thyroid clonotypes (frequency above 0.001) were also detected in blood, suggesting blood repertoires may reflect thyroid immune responses.

Stable Graves' hyperthyroidism was defined as no progression to ophthalmopathy during 18 months of follow-up. The hyperthyroidism patients were between 18 and 65 years old and newly diagnosed, with a disease duration of less than 2 months. Exclusion was applied to patients with uncontrolled infections, other autoimmune diseases, pregnancy or lactation. Clinical symptoms, serum thyroxine and TRAb, thyroid ultrasound, and orbital computed tomography formed the basis for the diagnoses. Ficoll-Paque density gradient centrifugation was used to isolate PBMCs from about 9 ml of fresh peripheral blood. Trizol reagent was used to extract total RNA, and RNA quality was then checked on an Agilent 2100 Bioanalyzer. This clonotype was seen many times. Its antigen has not been determined. No much larger clone exists at a distance of one base, and base qualities are not known. Taken from the germline V gene, the CDR1 and CDR2 loops are SGHVS and FQNEAQ. After removal of 5 bases from V and 5 bases from J, the junction retains 6 bases not matched to a gene. The CDR3 goes from the cysteine to the phenylalanine over 14 residues. The retained sequence is limited to the CDR3, 42 bases, with the frame set at the first base.

Amplification of TCR beta CDR3 regions was carried out from RNA transcripts. For the first round of RT-PCR on the TCR CDR3, the HTBI primer set was used together with the Qiagen OneStep RT-PCR kit. The libraries were constructed in a second round of multiplex PCR and then size-selected and purified. Libraries were sequenced paired-end with 100 bp reads on an Illumina HiSeq2000. Turning to the authors' computational methods: SOAPnuke was used to process the raw data, throwing out any read that contained adapters or uncalled bases, had a mean Phred below 15, or lacked an exact constant-primer or identifier match. High-quality paired reads were merged using COPE v1.2.5, and each unique nucleotide sequence was defined as a clonotype. MiTCR v1.1 was used to align the clonotypes against IMGT TRBV, TRBD and TRBJ reference segments. The analysis included only V-J combinations with a frequency above 0.0001, which together covered approximately 99% of the repertoires. A TCS score was defined as the ratio of F50 (clonal expansion) to E x V (chaos), with BLOSUM62-based TCRdist applied between CDR3 peptides within each V-J. Welch's t-statistics and random forest reduced some 510 V-J features to about 13, which were used in a naive Bayes classifier (R e1071). The Morisita-Horn index was used to measure how similar the thyroid and blood repertoires were. TCRdb itself trimmed the public reads at Q25 with fastp, ran MiXCR and retained productive beta chains. Entries that share a CDR3 protein sequence are merged under the most common genes and DNA. TCRdb's processing, not the authors' own work, is the source of the V and J calls. The sample table holds some 800,000 distinct CDR3 sequences, of which 35% to 40% were seen once. The ten largest account for 8.9% of the sample.

Input material: blood. Recombination linked TRBV7-8 to TRBJ2-5, and TRBD1 matches 9 of the central bases. The sequence was obtained from a young man with Graves' hyperthyroidism. The DNA reads TGTGCCAGCAGCCCCGGGACAGGGCGCGAGACCCAGTACTTC. This sequence encodes CASSPGTGRETQYF. Reference TRBV7-8 and TRBJ2-5 proteins supply the regions before and after the CDR3; the full variable domain is: GAGVSQSPRYKVAKRGQDVALRCDPISGHVSLFWYQQALGQGPEFLTYFQNEAQLDKSGLPSDRFFAERPEGSVSTLKIQRTQQEDSAVYLCASSPGTGRETQYFGPGTRLLVL.